In this sample, the clone carrying this T cell receptor (beta chain) turned up a few times. What it binds is unknown. This CDR3 spans 15 amino acids. Germline loops: CDR1 DFQATT, CDR2 SNEGSKA (reference sequence). V gave up 1 base and J gave up 2 bases, with 15 bases separating them. These data belong to a study of blood T cells in healthy people across ages. General study results and limits: The lack of PBMC sorting stopped any conclusive naive versus antigen-experienced comparison. The long-lived group displayed more naive CD4+ cells, plus higher diversity, than the aged donors did.

For the second PCR, which ran for 7 to 11 cycles, a sample-barcoded 5' primer and a J-beta primer mix were used. TCRdb itself ran the 5' RACE reads through MiXCR, one entry per CDR3 protein. The sample holds 1.5 million to 2 million distinct CDR3 sequences, roughly 30% seen once. What was sequenced was blood. The sequence came from a woman between 25 and 40 years old in good health. The chain links TRBV20-1 to TRBJ2-7; D possibly corresponds to TRBD1 (6 bases). The DNA for the CDR3 is TGCAGTGCTAGAGCCCTCCTTGGACAGACCTACGAGCAGTACTTC. Encoded protein: CSARALLGQTYEQYF.